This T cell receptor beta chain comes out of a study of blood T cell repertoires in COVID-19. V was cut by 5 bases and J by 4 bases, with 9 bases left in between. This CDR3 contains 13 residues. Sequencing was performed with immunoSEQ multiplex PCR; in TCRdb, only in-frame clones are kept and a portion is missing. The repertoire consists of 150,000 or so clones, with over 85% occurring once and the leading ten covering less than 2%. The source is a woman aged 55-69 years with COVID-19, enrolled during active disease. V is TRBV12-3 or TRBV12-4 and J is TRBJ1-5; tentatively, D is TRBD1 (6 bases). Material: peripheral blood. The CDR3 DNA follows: TGTGCCAGCAGTGACAGGAAGAATCAGCCCCAGCATTTT. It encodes CASSDRKNQPQHF.